This paragraph covers one T cell receptor beta chain sequence. Its antigen is unidentified. The V gene lost 4 bases and the J gene lost 4 bases, with 12 bases spanning the gap. The CDR3 consists of 14 residues. From germline, CDR1 is SEHNR and CDR2 FQNEAQ (reference sequence). Built from TCR beta cDNA, the libraries had unique molecular identifiers in them. TCRdb called the PCR reads again in MiXCR, with one record for every CDR3 protein. The sample includes around 190,000 distinct CDR3 sequences, 25% to 30% of them seen just once. This sample was included in a study of post-analysis software for immune sequencing data. At the level of the study: Recorded disease courses covered relapsing-remitting, secondary progressive and progressive-relapsing multiple sclerosis. Some patients had no subtype annotation.

Findings of the study overall: Batch-matched samples strongly co-clustered by F measure. About 5 TRBV segments were more frequent in patients than controls; TRBV5-6, TRBV5-1 and TRBV20-1 belonged to this group.

J is TRBJ2-3 and V is TRBV7-9; D gene ambiguous. Sequencing was performed on blood. The source of this sequence is a girl between 2 and 17 years old with multiple sclerosis. DNA for the CDR3: TGTGCCAGCAGCTGCAACCACGGTGCAGATACGCAGTATTTT. Translated, it gives CASSCNHGADTQYF.